Shown below are 9 T cell receptor beta chains from a single sample sequenced in a study of shared clonotypes between healthy human individuals. The method was immunoSEQ multiplex PCR; TCRdb's version includes in-frame clones alone and lacks a portion of them. The sample yields over a million clones, around 98.5% seen once. Sequencing used naive CD4+ T cells sorted from blood. Specified subset: CD45RA+ positively selected. The receptors were sampled from a man between 25 and 39 years old in good health.

The J gene is TRBJ2-2, the V gene TRBV28, with 9 nucleotides matching TRBD1. The CDR3 is 15 residues long. Trimming removed 5 bases from V and 1 base from J; junction bases left unmatched: 2. Germline V lookup: CDR1 MDHEN, CDR2 SYDVKM. The CDR3 nucleotides read TGTGCCAGCAGTGAGACAGGGGGGAACACCGGGGAGCTGTTTTTT. Translated, it gives CASSETGGNTGELFF.

V gene TRBV9 combines with J gene TRBJ2-1, with D unresolved. This CDR3 has 18 amino acids. V dropped 0 bases and J dropped 0 bases, with 16 bases sitting between them. Germline assignment: CDR1 SGDLS and CDR2 YYNGEE. The CDR3 DNA reads as TGTGCCAGCAGCGTAGATTCCGACTTGCGAAGCTCCTACAATGAGCAGTTCTTC. Translated, it gives CASSVDSDLRSSYNEQFF.

The V and J genes are TRBV27 and TRBJ2-7, with 8 positions matching TRBD1. J was trimmed by 13 bases and V by 2 bases; bases with no gene match: 10. The CDR3 has 13 residues. Germline V lookup: CDR1 MNHEY, CDR2 SMNVEV (reference sequence). DNA for the CDR3: TGTGCCAGCAGTTTAATAGGGACAGGTCATTCCTACTTC. Translation gives CASSLIGTGHSYF.

The chain couples TRBV19 to TRBJ2-7, with 8 nucleotides matching TRBD2. After removal of 4 bases from V and 3 bases from J, the junction contained 2 bases not matched to a gene. The CDR3 is 13 residues long. CDR1 and CDR2 (germline): LNHDA, SQIVND (reference sequence). The CDR3 loop is CASSKAGGYEQYF. The CDR3, as DNA: TGTGCCAGTAGTAAGGCGGGAGGCTACGAGCAGTACTTC.

The chain combines TRBV10-3 with TRBJ2-5; TRBD2 matches 9 bases. Losses at the gene ends were 0 bases for V and 4 bases for J; bases not matched to a gene: 6. CDR3 length: 16 amino acids. The V gene's germline CDR1 is ENHRY and CDR2 SYGVKD. The CDR3 here is CAISESASGASETQYF. CDR3 nucleotides: TGTGCCATCAGTGAGTCTGCTAGCGGGGCCTCAGAGACCCAGTACTTC.

The rearrangement uses TRBV7-2 and TRBJ2-1, with D hard to call. The CDR3 sequence is 17 residues long. Germline values: CDR1 SGHTA, CDR2 FQGNSA. V was trimmed by 3 bases and J by 2 bases, leaving 17 bases between them. CDR3 protein: CASSFRPSPWAYNEQFF. The CDR3 DNA sequence: TGTGCCAGCAGCTTCAGACCATCACCATGGGCCTACAATGAGCAGTTCTTC.

This chain connects TRBV5-3 to TRBJ1-1, with 10 nucleotides matching TRBD1. TRBV5-3 is noted as an ORF with a role that remains uncertain. V shed 1 base, J shed 1 base, and the junction held 4 bases outside the gene matches. This CDR3 is 16 amino acids long. CDR3 sequence: CARSLWGQGRNTEAFF. The DNA for the CDR3 is TGTGCCAGAAGCTTGTGGGGACAGGGGAGGAACACTGAAGCTTTCTTT.

This clone was observed a handful of times. Distinct nucleotide sequences in the sample also encode this CDR3. This chain uses TRBV5-1 with TRBJ1-1; D ambiguous. From germline, CDR1 is SGHRS and CDR2 YFSETQ. Trimming took off 0 bases at V and 1 base at J, with 1 base between the two ends. The CDR3 is made up of 12 amino acids. In DNA, the CDR3 is TGCGCCAGCAGCTTGGCGAACACTGAAGCTTTCTTT. This codes for CASSLANTEAFF.

V gene TRBV20-1 combines with J gene TRBJ2-7; D is unclear. Deletions cut 6 bases from V and 5 bases from J, with 11 bases between. The CDR3 consists of 11 residues. Looked up from germline, CDR1 is DFQATT and CDR2 is SNEGSKA (reference sequence). This CDR3 reads CSAAIVHEQYF. In nucleotides, the CDR3 is TGCAGTGCCGCGATCGTCCACGAGCAGTACTTC.